This T cell receptor beta chain is from a study of T-cell memory formation after mild COVID-19. Study-wide findings and caveats: CD4+ contracting clones were mainly CM and EM; CD8+ ones, EMRA. Clones that contracted from day 15 to 85 had balanced CD4/CD8; later expanders were CD4+ biased.

As for this clonotype: Its cognate antigen is unknown.

V shed 4 bases and J 5 bases; nucleotides not matched to a gene: 0. Germline V CDR1 and CDR2: SGHTA, FQGNSA. The CDR3 spans 13 residues. A 5'RACE reaction primed in the constant segment made cDNA libraries of TCR alpha and TCR beta, and these carried sample barcodes and UMIs. Via MiXCR, TCRdb re-called the 5' RACE reads, giving one row per CDR3 protein. The sample consists of more than 200,000 distinct CDR3 sequences, 16% of them appearing once. Source material: PBMCs or a T cell subset sorted from them (not recorded which). The source is a man aged 18 to 30 who had mild COVID-19 (a few samples of this study predate the infection). Cell type and time point are not known. The chain uses TRBV7-2 and TRBJ2-4; 9 bases line up with TRBD1. This chain's CDR3 is CASSYRGQNIQYF. For the CDR3, the DNA is TGTGCCAGCAGCTACAGGGGGCAAAACATTCAGTACTTC.